Below are 7 T cell receptor beta chains sequenced from a single sample in a study of Ad26.COV2.S vaccination and SARS-CoV-2 variants. The protocol was immunoSEQ multiplex PCR, while the TCRdb copy is restricted to in-frame clones and leaves out a portion. The profile shows around 300,000 clones, 75% to 90% of them singletons. Stated treatment: 15 to 20 received Ad26.COV2.S at low or high dose, single or two shots; roughly five received placebo; per-sample allocation not given. The samples were gathered on day 63 after the first injection of vaccine or placebo. This specimen consisted of peripheral blood, obtained in a trial of Ad26.COV2.S vaccine versus placebo. These receptors were taken from a person aged 18-60 years who received the Ad26.COV2.S COVID-19 vaccine or a placebo.

The chain uses TRBV7-8 and TRBJ2-1; 8 bases are shared with TRBD2. Germline V gives CDR1 SGHVS, CDR2 FQNEAQ. V lost 5 bases to trimming and J lost 8 bases; unmatched junction nucleotides: 14. The CDR3 is 16 residues long. DNA for the CDR3: TGTGCCAGCAGCGTGTATAGCGGGATCGTTGTCGATGAGCAGTTCTTC. This gives the protein CASSVYSGIVVDEQFF.

The V and J genes are TRBV7-9 and TRBJ2-1; D is ambiguous. The CDR3 extends over 14 amino acids. V lost 5 bases and J lost 1, with 9 bases in between. Germline loops: CDR1 SEHNR, CDR2 FQNEAQ (reference sequence). The CDR3 here is CASSPSASYNEQFF. The DNA of the CDR3 is TGTGCCAGCAGCCCCTCTGCGTCCTACAATGAGCAGTTCTTC.

The chain combines TRBV6-5 with TRBJ2-7, with 7 bases fitting TRBD2. Unmatched junction bases numbered 6, after V lost 0 bases and J lost 4 bases. The CDR3 length is 15 residues. Germline V gene lookup returns CDR1 MNHEY and CDR2 SVGAGI. CDR3 protein: CASSYSSRGVYEQYF. CDR3 sequence (DNA): TGTGCCAGCAGTTACTCGAGTCGGGGGGTATACGAGCAGTACTTC.

CDR3: CASSLGGRVRAQYF. DNA for the CDR3: TGTGCCAGCAGCTTAGGGGGGAGGGTAAGGGCGCAGTATTTT. The rearrangement links TRBV7-2 to TRBJ2-3; 7 bases are a match to TRBD2. The junction had 8 bases not matched to a gene; V was cut back by 1 base and J by 10 bases. The CDR3 sequence is 14 residues long. From germline, CDR1 is SGHTA and CDR2 FQGNSA.

This clone was seen once. This sequence joins TRBV15 and TRBJ1-6; the D gene is possibly TRBD1 (5 bases). In germline, CDR1 is LNHNV, CDR2 YYDKDF (reference sequence). The CDR3 loop spans 14 amino acids. Between the trimmed V and J ends, which lost 0 bases and 8 bases, there was a span of 8 bases. The CDR3 reads CATSRDGGYSPLHF. The CDR3, as DNA: TGTGCCACCAGCAGAGATGGGGGGTATTCACCCCTCCACTTT.

DNA for the CDR3: TGCGCCAGCAGCCAAGATTACGGGAGCTCCTACAATGAGCAGTTCTTC. It specifies CASSQDYGSSYNEQFF. The V and J genes are TRBV4-3 and TRBJ2-1, with D possibly TRBD2 on 6 matching bases. V lost 0 bases to trimming and J lost 0 bases, with 9 bases between them. This CDR3 is 16 amino acids long. Per the germline V gene, CDR1 is LGHNA and CDR2 is YSLEER.

V and J are TRBV30 and TRBJ2-2; a weak D match, TRBD2 (6 bases). This CDR3 spans 15 amino acids. The ends were cut back, 3 bases at V and 8 bases at J, with 19 bases in the middle. The V gene's germline CDR1 is GTSNPN and CDR2 SVGIG (reference sequence). The CDR3 is CAWSQDALARGELFF. For the CDR3, the DNA is TGTGCCTGGAGCCAAGATGCCCTAGCGCGAGGGGAGCTGTTTTTT.